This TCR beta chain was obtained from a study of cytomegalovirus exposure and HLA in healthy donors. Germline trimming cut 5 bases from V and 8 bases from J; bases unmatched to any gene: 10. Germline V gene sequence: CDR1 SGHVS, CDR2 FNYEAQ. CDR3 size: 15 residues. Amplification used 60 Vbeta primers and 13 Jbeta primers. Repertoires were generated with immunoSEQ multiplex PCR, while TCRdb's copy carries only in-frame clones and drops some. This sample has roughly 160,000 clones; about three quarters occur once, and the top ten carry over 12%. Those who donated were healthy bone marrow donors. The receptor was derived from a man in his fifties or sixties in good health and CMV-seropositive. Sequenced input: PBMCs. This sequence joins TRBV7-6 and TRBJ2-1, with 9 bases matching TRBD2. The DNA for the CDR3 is TGTGCCAGCAGCCCCCAGGGTAGCGGGGGCTATGAGCAGTTCTTC. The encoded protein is CASSPQGSGGYEQFF.